This TCR beta chain is drawn from a study of cytomegalovirus exposure and HLA in healthy donors. This clone came up a few times. No antigen is known for it. CDR1 and CDR2 from the germline V gene are LGHNA and YNFKEQ. This CDR3 has 15 amino acids. The trim removed 4 bases at V and 7 bases at J, leaving 11 bases unmatched. General study points: Researchers catalogued some 160 TCR beta chains as cytomegalovirus-associated. Prediction of most subjects' HLA-A and HLA-B alleles by TCR beta sequences was reportedly accurate.

PCR was performed using 60 Vbeta and 13 Jbeta primers. Sequenced by immunoSEQ multiplex PCR; TCRdb stores in-frame clones only, minus some. The profile covers fewer than 150,000 clones, with about three quarters appearing a single time and approximately 14% taken by the ten largest. The sequence was obtained from a human donor in good health. The chain couples TRBV4-2 to TRBJ1-2; 8 nucleotides match TRBD1. Sequencing was carried out using PBMCs. CDR3 sequence (DNA): TGTGCCAGCAGCCCTGAGGGACAGGCCAGGGGTGGCTACACCTTC. This gives the protein CASSPEGQARGGYTF.